This TCR beta chain emerged from a study of blood T cell repertoires in COVID-19 (dated by TCRdb to 2020 to 2022). A note on the overall study: Collaborator samples came from the United States, Italy and Spain and covered acute and convalescent phases of COVID-19. The prospective study material was composed of cDNA or gDNA derived from T cells, B-cell-depleted T cells, or PBMCs. The dataset comprised deeply sampled blood TCRbeta repertoires from subjects exposed to, actively infected with, or recovered from COVID-19. The repertoires were made available in a free public database intended to serve as a resource for research on the immune response to SARS-CoV-2. The samples were drawn from the first 160 participants of the ongoing ImmuneRACE study and from 950 to 1,500 subjects provided by 6 global collaborators. Sample metadata almost always included a de-identified subject ID, COVID-19 status, age in years and sex. Where available, HLA class I and class II types were taken from metadata supplied by the sample provider and were not determined by assay-based typing. On the study overall, not on this receptor specifically: The quantity of clinical and demographic metadata differed by source and by participant and was supplied without curation.

The CDR3 holds 16 amino acids from the cysteine to the phenylalanine. Only CDR3 DNA is held: 48 bases, read in frame from base 1. CDR1 and CDR2, looked up from the germline V gene, are SGHDT and YYEEEE. The V end gives up 5 bases and the J end 4 bases, leaving 6 bases in the junction not matched to a gene. TCRbeta CDR3 regions were amplified from genomic DNA by means of the immunoSEQ Assay, a bias-controlled multiplex PCR. Per the source publication's procedure: Nucleated cell counts per sample were estimated from amplification of reference gene primers within the assay. To quantify the absolute abundance of each unique TCRbeta CDR3 rearrangement, sequence reads were collapsed and filtered. For each sample, productive Simpson clonality was calculated by taking the square root of Simpson's diversity index across productive rearrangements. TCRdb stores this immuneACCESS table with in-frame sequences only. Part of the clones is absent; in the studies checked, under half of the shortfall reflects unresolved V genes, and no reason is known for the rest. V and J calls and clone size are as listed in that table; D and trimming were resolved from the DNA. This sample has 150,000 to 160,000 clones in its table, and roughly four fifths of those were observed once. The top ten hold roughly 1.5% of the sample.

A single count supports this clone. Its antigen is currently not known. Base qualities are missing; no much larger clone stands one base away. Each collaborating institution followed its own protocols to collect whole blood in K2EDTA tubes. For TCRbeta analysis, collaborators shipped samples as frozen whole blood, isolated PBMCs, or DNA extracted from either of those sample types. Sequencing was done on a sample of peripheral blood. The source of this sequence is an elderly man with acute or convalescent COVID-19. The chain was built from TRBV5-6 and TRBJ2-3, and 14 junctional nucleotides match TRBD2. The bases are TGTGCCAGCAGGAGGACTAGCGGGGGGAGGGCAGATACGCAGTATTTT. Its product reads: CASRRTSGGRADTQYF.